This record covers a single T cell receptor (beta chain). This sample stems from a study of blood T cell repertoires in COVID-19. The data were produced by immunoSEQ multiplex PCR, yet TCRdb's version contains in-frame clones alone and is incomplete. The sample contains 70,000 to 95,000 clones, around 89% of which appear only once. Trimming took off 7 bases at V and 3 bases at J, with 13 bases between the two ends. The CDR3 runs 14 residues. The germline V gene encodes CDR1 SGHDT and CDR2 YYEEEE. Sequenced sample: peripheral blood. The chain has TRBV5-6 and TRBJ2-2; D perhaps matches TRBD2 (6 bases). This receptor was obtained from a woman aged 80 or over with active COVID-19. The CDR3 sequence: CASEDYRYTGELFF. CDR3 bases: TGTGCCAGCGAGGACTATCGGTACACCGGGGAGCTGTTTTTT.